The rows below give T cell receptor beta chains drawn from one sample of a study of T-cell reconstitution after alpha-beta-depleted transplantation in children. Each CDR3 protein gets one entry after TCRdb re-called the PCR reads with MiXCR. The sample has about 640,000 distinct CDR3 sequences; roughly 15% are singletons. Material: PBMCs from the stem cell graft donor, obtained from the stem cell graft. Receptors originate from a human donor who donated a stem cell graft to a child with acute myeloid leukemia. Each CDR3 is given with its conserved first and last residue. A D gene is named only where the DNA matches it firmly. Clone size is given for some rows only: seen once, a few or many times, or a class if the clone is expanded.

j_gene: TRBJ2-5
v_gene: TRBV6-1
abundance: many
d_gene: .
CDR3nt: TGTGCCAGCAGTCCTTACAGGATGGTAGTAGAGACCCAGTACTTC
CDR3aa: CASSPYRMVVETQYF

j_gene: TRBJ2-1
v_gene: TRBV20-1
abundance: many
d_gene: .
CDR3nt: TGCAGTGCCCCCTCGGGGGACACCTACAATGAGCAGTTCTTC
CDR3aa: CSAPSGDTYNEQFF

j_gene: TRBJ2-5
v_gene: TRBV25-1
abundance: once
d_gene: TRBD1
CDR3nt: TGTGCCAGCAGTGAATCCCGGGACAGGCAAGAGACCCAGTACTTC
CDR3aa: CASSESRDRQETQYF

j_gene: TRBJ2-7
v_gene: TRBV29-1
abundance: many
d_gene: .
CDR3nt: TGCAGCGTTGGAAGTCCGGGGGGCAACGAGCAGTACTTC
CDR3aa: CSVGSPGGNEQYF

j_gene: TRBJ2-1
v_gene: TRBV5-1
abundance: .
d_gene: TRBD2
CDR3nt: TGCGCCAGCAGCGCATACCCAGCGGGGGGCAATGAGCAGTTCTTC
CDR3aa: CASSAYPAGGNEQFF

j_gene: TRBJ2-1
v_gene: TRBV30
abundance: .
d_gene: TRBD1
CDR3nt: TGTGCCTTAACGGACAGGGGGAATGAGCAGTTCTTC
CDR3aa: CALTDRGNEQFF

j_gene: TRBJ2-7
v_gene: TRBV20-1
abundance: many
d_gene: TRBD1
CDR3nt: TGCAGTGCTAGAGATCAACAGGGGGGCCACGAGCAGTACTTC
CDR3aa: CSARDQQGGHEQYF

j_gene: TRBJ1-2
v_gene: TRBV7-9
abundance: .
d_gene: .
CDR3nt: TGTGCCAGCAGCCCTGATGCGACGGGAGGGGGCTACACCTTC
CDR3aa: CASSPDATGGGYTF

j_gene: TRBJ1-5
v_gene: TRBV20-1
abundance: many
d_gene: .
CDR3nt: TGCAGTGCTAGAGGGGCGGGGGAGGGGTCGGGAAATCAGCCCCAGCATTTT
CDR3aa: CSARGAGEGSGNQPQHF

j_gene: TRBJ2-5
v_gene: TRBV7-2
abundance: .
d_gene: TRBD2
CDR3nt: TGTGCCAGCAGCTCCCCGGCAAGCGGGGGGGAGACCCAGTACTTC
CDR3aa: CASSSPASGGETQYF

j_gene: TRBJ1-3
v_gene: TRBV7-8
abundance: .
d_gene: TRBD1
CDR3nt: TGTGCCAGCAGCCCCCGGACAGGACCCTCTGGAAACACCATATATTTT
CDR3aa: CASSPRTGPSGNTIYF

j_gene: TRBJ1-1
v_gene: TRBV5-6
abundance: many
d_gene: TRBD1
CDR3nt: TGTGCCAGCACGACAGGGAAGTTTGAAGCTTTCTTT
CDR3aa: CASTTGKFEAFF

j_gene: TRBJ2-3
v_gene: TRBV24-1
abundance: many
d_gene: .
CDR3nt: TGTGCCACCAGTGATTGGACGAGGAACACAGATACGCAGTATTTT
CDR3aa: CATSDWTRNTDTQYF

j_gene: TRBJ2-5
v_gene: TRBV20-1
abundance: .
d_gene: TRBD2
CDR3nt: TGCAGTGCTAGAGGACTAGCGGGGTTAGAGCAAGAGACCCAGTACTTC
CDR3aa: CSARGLAGLEQETQYF

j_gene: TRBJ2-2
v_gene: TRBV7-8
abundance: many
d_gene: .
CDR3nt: TGTGCCAGCAGCTTAAGTGCCAGTGCGCCGAACACCGGGGAGCTGTTTTTT
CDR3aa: CASSLSASAPNTGELFF

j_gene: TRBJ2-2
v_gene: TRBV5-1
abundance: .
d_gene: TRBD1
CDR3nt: TGCGCCAGCGGGAGATCGGGACAGGGTGCCGGGGAGCTGTTTTTT
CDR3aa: CASGRSGQGAGELFF

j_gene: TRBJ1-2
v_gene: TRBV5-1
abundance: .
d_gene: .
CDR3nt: TGCGCCAGCAGCTTGGGGCTGGGGGGCAAGGACTATGGCTACACCTTC
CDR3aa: CASSLGLGGKDYGYTF

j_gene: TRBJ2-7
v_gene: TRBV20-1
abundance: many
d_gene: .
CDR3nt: TGCAGTGCTAGGGGAAGAGAGGTGGCCTACGAGCAGTACTTC
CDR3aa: CSARGREVAYEQYF

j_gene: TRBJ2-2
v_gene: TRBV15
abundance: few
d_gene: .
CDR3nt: TGTGCCACCAGCAGCAAGGGACAGAACACCGGGGAGCTGTTTTTT
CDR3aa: CATSSKGQNTGELFF

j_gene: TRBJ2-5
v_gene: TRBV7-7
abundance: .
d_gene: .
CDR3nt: TGTGCCAGCAGCTTAACAGGGTCCAAAGAGACCCAGTACTTC
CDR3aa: CASSLTGSKETQYF

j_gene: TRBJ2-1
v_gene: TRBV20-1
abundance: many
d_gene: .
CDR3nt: TGCAGTTTCCAGCGGGCCTCCCTAAGCTCCTACAATGAGCAGTTCTTC
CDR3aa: CSFQRASLSSYNEQFF

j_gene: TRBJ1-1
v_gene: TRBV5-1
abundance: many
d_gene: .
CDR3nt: TGCGCCAGCAGCTTTTCAGGGGTAAACACTGAAGCTTTCTTT
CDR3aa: CASSFSGVNTEAFF

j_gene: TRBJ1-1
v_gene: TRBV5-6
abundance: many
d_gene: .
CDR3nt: TGTGCCAGCAGCTTGTTAGAGGACACTGAAGCTTTCTTT
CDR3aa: CASSLLEDTEAFF

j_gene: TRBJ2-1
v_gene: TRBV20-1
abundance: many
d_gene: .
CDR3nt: TGCAGTGCTGAGGAGGGGGCGCAGGGGAATGAGCAGTTCTTC
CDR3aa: CSAEEGAQGNEQFF

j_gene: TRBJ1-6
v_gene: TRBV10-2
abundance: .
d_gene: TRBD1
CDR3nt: TGCGCCAGCAGTGAGTTCGTAGGGACAGGGGTTTCTAATTCACCCCTCCACTTT
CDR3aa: CASSEFVGTGVSNSPLHF

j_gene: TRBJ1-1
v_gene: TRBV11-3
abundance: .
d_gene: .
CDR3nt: TGTGCCAGCAGCCCAGGGAACTTGAACACTGAAGCTTTCTTT
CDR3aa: CASSPGNLNTEAFF

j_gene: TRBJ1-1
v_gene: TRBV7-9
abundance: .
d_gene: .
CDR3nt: TGTGCCAGCAACGATTTCAACTTGAACACTGAAGCTTTCTTT
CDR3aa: CASNDFNLNTEAFF

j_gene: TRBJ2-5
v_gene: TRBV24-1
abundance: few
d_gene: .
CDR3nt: TGTGCCACCAGTGATTTGTACTGGGGAAAAGAGACCCAGTACTTC
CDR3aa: CATSDLYWGKETQYF

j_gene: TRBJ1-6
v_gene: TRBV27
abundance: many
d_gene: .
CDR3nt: TGTGCCAGCAGTTTATATCCCAATTCACCCCTCCACTTT
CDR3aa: CASSLYPNSPLHF

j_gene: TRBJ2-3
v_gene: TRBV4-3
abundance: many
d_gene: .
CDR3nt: TGCGCCAGCAGCCGGGGCACGGGTCTCACAGATACGCAGTATTTT
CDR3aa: CASSRGTGLTDTQYF

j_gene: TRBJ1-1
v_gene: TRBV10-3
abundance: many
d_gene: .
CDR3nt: TGTGCCATCAGTGACACCTTCGGGAACACTGAAGCTTTCTTT
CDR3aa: CAISDTFGNTEAFF

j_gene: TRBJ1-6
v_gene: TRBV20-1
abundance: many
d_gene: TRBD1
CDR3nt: TGCAGTGCTTCGGTCCCGGGACAGGGGGGGACCCTCCACTTT
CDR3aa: CSASVPGQGGTLHF

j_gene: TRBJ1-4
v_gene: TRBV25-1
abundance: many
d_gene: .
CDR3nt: TGTGCCTCAAGTAATGAAAAACTGTTTTTT
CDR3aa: CASSNEKLFF

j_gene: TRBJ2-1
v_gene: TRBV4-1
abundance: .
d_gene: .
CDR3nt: TGCGCCAGCAGCCACGGTGGGGAGTCTTACAATGAGCAGTTCTTC
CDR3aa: CASSHGGESYNEQFF

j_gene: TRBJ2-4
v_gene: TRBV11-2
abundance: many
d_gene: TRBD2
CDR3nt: TGTGCCAGCAGCCGTGGACTAGCGGGGGGCGGAGCCAAAAACATTCAGTACTTC
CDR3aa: CASSRGLAGGGAKNIQYF

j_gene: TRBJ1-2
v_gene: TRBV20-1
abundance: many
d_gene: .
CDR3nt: TGCAGTGCTTGGGACATTAACTATGGCTACACCTTC
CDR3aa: CSAWDINYGYTF

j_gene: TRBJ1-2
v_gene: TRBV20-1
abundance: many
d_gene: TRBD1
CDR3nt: TGCAGTGCTACCCCCGGACAGGGCAGGGAGGGCTACACCTTC
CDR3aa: CSATPGQGREGYTF

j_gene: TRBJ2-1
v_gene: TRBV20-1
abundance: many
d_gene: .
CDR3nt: TGCAGTGCTTCGCTTTACAATGAGCAGTTCTTC
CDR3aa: CSASLYNEQFF

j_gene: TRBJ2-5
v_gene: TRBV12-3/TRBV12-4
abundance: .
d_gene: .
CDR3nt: TGTGCCAGCCTGAAACGGGGGATTGAGACCCAGTACTTC
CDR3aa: CASLKRGIETQYF

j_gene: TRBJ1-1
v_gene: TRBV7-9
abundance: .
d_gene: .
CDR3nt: TGTGCCAGCAGCTTAGGCGTCGGTCAGGTCGCTGAAGCTTTCTTT
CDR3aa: CASSLGVGQVAEAFF

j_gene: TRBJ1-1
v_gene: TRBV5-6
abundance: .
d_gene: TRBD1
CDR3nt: TGTGCCAGCAGCTGGATCGACAGGGAGAACACTGAAGCTTTCTTT
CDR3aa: CASSWIDRENTEAFF

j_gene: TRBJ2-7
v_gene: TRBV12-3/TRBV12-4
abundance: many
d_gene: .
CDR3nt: TGTGCCAGCAGTTTCGGCAGGGAACAAGCCTACGAGCAGTACTTC
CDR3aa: CASSFGREQAYEQYF

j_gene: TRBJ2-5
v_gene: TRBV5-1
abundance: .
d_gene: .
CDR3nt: TGCGCCAGCAGCTTGGTTCTGGGGACGAGAAAACAAGAGACCCAGTACTTC
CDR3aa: CASSLVLGTRKQETQYF

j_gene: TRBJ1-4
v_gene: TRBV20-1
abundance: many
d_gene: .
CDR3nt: TGCAGTGCTTCCTCGGAAGCCCTTAATGAAAAACTGTTTTTT
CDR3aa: CSASSEALNEKLFF

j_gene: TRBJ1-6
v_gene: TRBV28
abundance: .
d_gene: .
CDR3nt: TGTGCCAGCAGCTACCCAGTCGGGGCCTGGATGCAGTCACCCCTCCACTTT
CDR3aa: CASSYPVGAWMQSPLHF

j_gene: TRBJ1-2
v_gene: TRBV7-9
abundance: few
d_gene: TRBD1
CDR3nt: TGTGCCAGCAGCTCTGCCCCCCGGGACAGACCTAATGGCTACACCTTC
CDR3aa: CASSSAPRDRPNGYTF

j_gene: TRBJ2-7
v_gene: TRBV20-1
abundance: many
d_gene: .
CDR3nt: TGCAGTGGTGAATTCGCCAACGAGCAGTACTTC
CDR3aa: CSGEFANEQYF

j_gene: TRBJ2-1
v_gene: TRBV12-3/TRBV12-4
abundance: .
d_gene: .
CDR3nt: TGTGCCAGCAAGGCAGGCGGCTACAATGAGCAGTTCTTC
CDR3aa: CASKAGGYNEQFF

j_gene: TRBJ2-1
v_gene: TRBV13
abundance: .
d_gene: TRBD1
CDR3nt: TGTGCCAGCAGCTTGGGCCGACAGGGGGGCGATGAGCAGTTCTTC
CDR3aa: CASSLGRQGGDEQFF

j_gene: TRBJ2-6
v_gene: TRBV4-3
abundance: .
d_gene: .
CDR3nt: TGCGCCAGCAGCCATAATTTGGGGTTAGAGGCCAACGTCCTGACTTTC
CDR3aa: CASSHNLGLEANVLTF

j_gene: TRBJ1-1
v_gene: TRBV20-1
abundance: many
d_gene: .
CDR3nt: TGCAGTGCTAGAGATGGAGGGCGCACTGAAGCTTTCTTT
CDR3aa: CSARDGGRTEAFF